This entry describes one TCR beta chain. Its matching antigen is unknown. This PCR relied on a set of 60 Vbeta primers and 13 Jbeta primers. The assay was immunoSEQ multiplex PCR, and TCRdb's table has in-frame clones only and misses some. In the table there are 130,000 to 150,000 clones, roughly 80% of which are singletons. This entry is derived from a study of cytomegalovirus exposure and HLA in healthy donors. Study conclusions and caveats: A classifier reportedly called cytomegalovirus status with high sensitivity and specificity.

Per the germline V gene, CDR1 is MGHRA and CDR2 is YSYEKL. The CDR3 is 16 residues long. The sample was PBMCs. This TCR was recovered from a woman in her 30s in good health and CMV-seronegative. The gene calls are TRBV4-1 and TRBJ2-5; 7 bases map to TRBD1. The last part of the DNA fits TRBJ2-7 better; the J call may be wrong. The chain's CDR3 is CASSQYPDGTAYEQYF. In DNA, the CDR3 is TGCGCCAGCAGCCAATACCCGGACGGGACAGCCTACGAGCAGTACTTC.